A selection of T cell receptor beta chains follows, all from one sample in a study of T-cell memory formation after mild COVID-19. One entry per CDR3 protein, called by TCRdb with MiXCR from the 5' RACE reads. The sample includes fewer than 550,000 distinct CDR3 sequences, around 20% seen only once; the top ten take around 8%. Sequencing used PBMCs or a T cell subset sorted from them (not recorded which). These receptors came from an adult woman who had mild COVID-19 (a few samples of this study predate the infection). Cell type and time point are not known. Each CDR3 is given with its conserved first and last residue. A D gene is named only where the DNA matches it firmly. Only part of the rows carry a size: once, few, many, or a class if the clone is expanded.

J,size,D,V,CDR3,DNA
TRBJ1-1,few,TRBD1,TRBV25-1,CASSAGLTGGNTEAFF,TGTGCCAGCAGTGCAGGATTGACAGGGGGGAACACTGAAGCTTTCTTT
TRBJ2-1,-,-,TRBV3-1,CATSTPRINEQFF,TGTGCCACCAGCACTCCACGTATAAATGAGCAGTTCTTC
TRBJ1-4,-,-,TRBV20-1,CSARSGELFF,TGCAGTGCTAGGTCGGGCGAACTGTTTTTT
TRBJ1-4,-,-,TRBV23-1,CASSSGVNNVETTNEKLFF,TGCGCCAGCAGTTCCGGGGTTAACAATGTCGAAACAACTAATGAAAAACTGTTTTTT
TRBJ1-1,many,-,TRBV5-1,CASSFTARDTEAFF,TGCGCCAGCAGCTTCACAGCGAGGGACACTGAAGCTTTCTTT
TRBJ2-5,few,-,TRBV20-1,CSAPGAVYETQYF,TGCAGTGCTCCAGGGGCTGTCTATGAGACCCAGTACTTC
TRBJ1-2,few,TRBD1,TRBV6-6,CASTGTGDGYTF,TGTGCCAGCACCGGGACAGGGGACGGCTACACCTTC
TRBJ2-1,few,-,TRBV2,CASTIGRAYNEQFF,TGTGCCAGCACCATCGGACGAGCGTACAATGAGCAGTTCTTC
TRBJ2-2,-,-,TRBV12-3/TRBV12-4,CATADLAGELFF,TGTGCCACTGCCGACTTAGCCGGGGAGCTGTTTTTT
TRBJ2-7,few,-,TRBV15,CATSSDWSSYEQYF,TGTGCCACCAGCAGCGACTGGAGCTCCTACGAGCAGTACTTC
TRBJ2-7,-,-,TRBV4-1,CASSPNPGTKISGEQYF,TGCGCCAGCAGCCCCAATCCCGGGACGAAGATCTCGGGTGAGCAGTACTTC
TRBJ2-7,few,TRBD2,TRBV5-1,CASSTAGGLYEQYF,TGCGCCAGCAGCACCGCGGGAGGGCTGTACGAGCAGTACTTC
TRBJ1-5,-,-,TRBV19,CASSTGEGNQPQHF,TGTGCCAGTAGTACCGGGGAGGGCAATCAGCCCCAGCATTTT
TRBJ2-1,many,-,TRBV7-3,CASSSDRSSYNEQFF,TGTGCCAGCAGCTCCGACAGGAGCTCCTACAATGAGCAGTTCTTC
TRBJ2-2,-,-,TRBV11-2,CASSPWGTGELFF,TGTGCCAGCAGCCCCTGGGGCACCGGGGAGCTGTTTTTT
TRBJ2-5,-,-,TRBV11-2,CASSLDPAGETPQYF,TGTGCCAGCAGCTTAGATCCGGCAGGCGAGACGCCCCAGTACTTC
TRBJ2-1,few,TRBD2,TRBV7-8,CASSASGDNEQFF,TGTGCCAGCAGCGCTAGCGGGGACAATGAGCAGTTCTTC
TRBJ2-5,few,-,TRBV11-2,CASSSGGYQETQYF,TGTGCCAGCAGCTCCGGGGGCTACCAAGAGACCCAGTACTTC
TRBJ2-3,-,TRBD2,TRBV7-6,CASSLFVAGLAMGDTQYF,TGTGCCAGCAGCTTATTTGTGGCGGGACTAGCGATGGGAGATACGCAGTATTTT
TRBJ2-1,few,-,TRBV5-1,CASSLDGSLYNEQFF,TGCGCCAGCAGCTTGGATGGGTCCCTCTACAATGAGCAGTTCTTC
TRBJ1-1,few,TRBD1,TRBV13,CASSFNRGMNTEAFF,TGTGCCAGCAGCTTTAACAGGGGAATGAACACTGAAGCTTTCTTT
TRBJ2-1,few,TRBD2,TRBV12-3/TRBV12-4,CASSPHGGGTNNEQFF,TGTGCCAGCAGTCCACATGGTGGGGGGACTAACAATGAGCAGTTCTTC
TRBJ2-2,-,TRBD2,TRBV7-2,CASSLAFGGAAGELFF,TGTGCCAGCAGCTTAGCGTTCGGGGGGGCGGCCGGGGAGCTGTTTTTT
TRBJ2-2,few,TRBD2,TRBV6-5,CASSRGTSGRGTGELFF,TGTGCCAGCAGTCGCGGGACTAGCGGGAGGGGAACCGGGGAGCTGTTTTTT
TRBJ1-6,few,-,TRBV25-1,CASFPGGNSPLHF,TGTGCCAGCTTCCCGGGGGGGAATTCACCCCTCCACTTT
TRBJ2-1,-,TRBD2,TRBV29-1,CSVGGFSAGGLSPEQFF,TGCAGCGTTGGGGGTTTTTCGGCGGGAGGACTCTCCCCAGAGCAGTTCTTC
TRBJ2-5,few,TRBD1,TRBV7-8,CASSSGGQGPYQETQYF,TGTGCCAGCAGCTCAGGAGGACAGGGCCCGTACCAAGAGACCCAGTACTTC
TRBJ2-1,-,TRBD2,TRBV12-3/TRBV12-4,CASSLRTSGGLGSYNEQFF,TGTGCCAGCAGTTTACGGACTAGCGGGGGGCTAGGCTCCTACAATGAGCAGTTCTTC
TRBJ2-1,-,-,TRBV12-3/TRBV12-4,CASRLSTQHNEQFF,TGTGCCAGCAGACTTTCCACCCAGCACAATGAGCAGTTCTTC
TRBJ2-5,-,-,TRBV5-1,CASSLVFNWTQYF,TGCGCCAGCAGCTTGGTGTTCAATTGGACCCAGTACTTC
TRBJ1-1,few,-,TRBV12-3/TRBV12-4,CASRLPPGTEAFF,TGTGCCAGCAGACTACCCCCGGGGACTGAAGCTTTCTTT
TRBJ2-2,-,-,TRBV7-2,CASSTLANTGELFF,TGTGCCAGCAGCACTCTCGCGAACACCGGGGAGCTGTTTTTT
TRBJ2-1,few,-,TRBV5-1,CASSLAPSSFYNEQFF,TGCGCCAGCAGCTTGGCCCCTAGCAGCTTCTACAATGAGCAGTTCTTC
TRBJ2-3,-,-,TRBV5-1,CASRAGQDTDTQYF,TGCGCCAGCAGGGCCGGGCAAGACACAGATACGCAGTATTTT
TRBJ2-3,-,TRBD1,TRBV5-6,CASSFRQGGTDTQYF,TGTGCCAGCAGCTTTCGACAGGGGGGCACAGATACGCAGTATTTT
TRBJ1-4,few,-,TRBV6-5,CASSYGDRLNEKLFF,TGTGCCAGCAGTTACGGTGACAGGCTTAATGAAAAACTGTTTTTT
TRBJ1-2,-,TRBD1,TRBV10-3,CAISSPGTGRWHGYTF,TGTGCCATCAGCTCACCCGGGACAGGGCGTTGGCATGGCTACACCTTC
TRBJ2-1,many,-,TRBV6-2/TRBV6-3,CASRGGIGGEAGEEQFF,TGTGCCAGCAGGGGGGGTATCGGAGGGGAGGCAGGCGAGGAGCAGTTCTTC
TRBJ2-1,-,-,TRBV7-8,CASSRGVTNEQFF,TGTGCCAGCAGCCGCGGGGTTACTAATGAGCAGTTCTTC
TRBJ1-6,-,TRBD1,TRBV27,CASRPDRGTPLHF,TGTGCCAGCAGACCGGACAGGGGCACACCCCTCCACTTT
TRBJ2-7,-,-,TRBV5-1,CASSLESGDEQYF,TGCGCCAGCAGCTTGGAAAGTGGGGACGAGCAGTACTTC
TRBJ2-1,-,-,TRBV7-2,CASSPARGMGNEQFF,TGTGCCAGCAGCCCCGCGAGGGGGATGGGCAATGAGCAGTTCTTC
TRBJ2-4,-,-,TRBV7-9,CASSPPTARDTIQYF,TGTGCCAGCAGCCCCCCGACCGCGCGGGACACCATTCAGTACTTC
TRBJ2-6,-,-,TRBV12-3/TRBV12-4,CASSLGGRSGANVLTF,TGTGCCAGCAGTTTAGGGGGTCGCTCTGGGGCCAACGTCCTGACTTTC
TRBJ1-1,-,-,TRBV27,CASRRGGLNTEAFF,TGTGCCAGCCGGAGGGGGGGTTTGAACACTGAAGCTTTCTTT
TRBJ2-5,many,-,TRBV7-2,CASSLRSAAEETQYF,TGTGCCAGCAGCTTACGCTCCGCGGCTGAAGAGACCCAGTACTTC
TRBJ2-7,few,-,TRBV5-1,CASSLAENHYEQYF,TGCGCCAGCAGCTTGGCCGAGAATCACTACGAGCAGTACTTC
TRBJ2-7,few,-,TRBV7-9,CASVGQYEQYF,TGTGCCAGCGTCGGACAGTACGAGCAGTACTTC
TRBJ1-2,-,-,TRBV4-3,CASSQDDRQGGYTF,TGCGCCAGCAGCCAAGATGACAGGCAGGGCGGCTACACCTTC
TRBJ2-7,few,-,TRBV7-2,CASSLRAQEQYF,TGTGCCAGCAGCTTACGCGCTCAGGAGCAGTACTTC
TRBJ2-2,-,TRBD1,TRBV5-6,CASSAGQDNGELFF,TGTGCCAGCAGCGCGGGACAGGACAACGGGGAGCTGTTTTTT
TRBJ2-1,many,TRBD2,TRBV24-1,CATSTSVSNEQFF,TGTGCCACCTCCACTAGCGTAAGCAATGAGCAGTTCTTC
TRBJ2-2,-,TRBD1,TRBV27,CASNPGTGPTGELFF,TGTGCCAGCAACCCAGGGACAGGGCCCACCGGGGAGCTGTTTTTT
TRBJ2-5,-,-,TRBV29-1,CSVIPPIQETQYF,TGCAGCGTTATCCCCCCCATACAAGAGACCCAGTACTTC
TRBJ2-1,-,-,TRBV29-1,CSVVRGAFSYNEQFF,TGCAGCGTTGTACGGGGGGCTTTCTCCTACAATGAGCAGTTCTTC